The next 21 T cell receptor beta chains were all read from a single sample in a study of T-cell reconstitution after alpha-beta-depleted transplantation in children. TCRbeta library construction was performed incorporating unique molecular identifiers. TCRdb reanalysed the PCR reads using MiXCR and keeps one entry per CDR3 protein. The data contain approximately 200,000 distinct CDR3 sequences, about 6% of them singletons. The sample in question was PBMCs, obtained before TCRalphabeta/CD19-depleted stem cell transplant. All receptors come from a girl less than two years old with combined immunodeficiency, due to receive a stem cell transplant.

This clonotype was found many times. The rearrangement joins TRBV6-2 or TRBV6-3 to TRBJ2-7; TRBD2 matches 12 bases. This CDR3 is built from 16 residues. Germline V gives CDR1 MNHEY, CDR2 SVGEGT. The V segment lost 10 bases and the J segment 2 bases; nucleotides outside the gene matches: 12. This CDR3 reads CATQGLAGPVTYEQYF. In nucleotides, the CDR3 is TGTGCCACCCAAGGACTAGCGGGACCGGTAACCTACGAGCAGTACTTC.

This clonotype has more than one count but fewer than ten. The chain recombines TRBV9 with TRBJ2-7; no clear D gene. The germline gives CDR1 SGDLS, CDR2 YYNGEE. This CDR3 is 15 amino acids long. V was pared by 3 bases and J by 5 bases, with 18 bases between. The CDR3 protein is CASSGEDLGSHEQYF. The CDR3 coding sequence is TGTGCCAGCAGCGGAGAGGATCTTGGGTCCCACGAGCAGTACTTC.

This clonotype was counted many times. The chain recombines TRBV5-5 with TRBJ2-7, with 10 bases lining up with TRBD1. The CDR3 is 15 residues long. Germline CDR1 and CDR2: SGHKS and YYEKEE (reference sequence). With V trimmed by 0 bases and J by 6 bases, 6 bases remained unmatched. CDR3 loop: CASSLVGTGVLEQYF. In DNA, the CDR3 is TGTGCCAGCAGCTTGGTAGGGACAGGGGTCCTCGAGCAGTACTTC.

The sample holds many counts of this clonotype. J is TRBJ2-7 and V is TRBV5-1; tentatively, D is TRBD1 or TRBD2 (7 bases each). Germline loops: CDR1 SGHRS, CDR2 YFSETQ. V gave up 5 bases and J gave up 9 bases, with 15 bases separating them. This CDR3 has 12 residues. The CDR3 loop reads CASSPQGRGQYF. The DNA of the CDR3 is TGCGCCAGCAGTCCACAGGGGAGGGGGCAGTACTTC.

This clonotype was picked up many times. The CDR3 sequence is CASSFGAANTEAFF. In DNA form, the CDR3 reads TGTGCCAGCAGTTTCGGGGCGGCGAACACTGAAGCTTTCTTT. This chain links TRBV27 with TRBJ1-1; perhaps TRBD1 as D (5 bases). V shed 3 bases and J shed 1 base, with 9 bases lying between them. Germline assignment: CDR1 MNHEY and CDR2 SMNVEV (reference sequence). The CDR3 is made up of 14 amino acids.

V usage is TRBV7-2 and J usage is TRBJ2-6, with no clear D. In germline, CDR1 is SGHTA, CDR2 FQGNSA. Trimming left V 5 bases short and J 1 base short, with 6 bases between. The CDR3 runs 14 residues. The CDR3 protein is CASSKRSGANVLTF. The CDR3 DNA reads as TGTGCCAGCAGCAAGAGGTCTGGGGCCAACGTCCTGACTTTC. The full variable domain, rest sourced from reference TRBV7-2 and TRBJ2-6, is GAGVSQSPSNKVTEKGKDVELRCDPISGHTALYWYRQSLGQGLEFLIYFQGNSAPDKSGLPSDRFSAERTGGSVSTLTIQRTQQEDSAVYLCASSKRSGANVLTFGAGSRLTVL.

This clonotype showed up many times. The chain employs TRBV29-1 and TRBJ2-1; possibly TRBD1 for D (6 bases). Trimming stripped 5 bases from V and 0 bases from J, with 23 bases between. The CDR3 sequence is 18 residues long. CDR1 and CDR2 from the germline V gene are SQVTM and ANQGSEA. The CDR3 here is CSVLDSSVNYHSYNEQFF. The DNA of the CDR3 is TGCAGCGTTCTGGACAGTTCCGTTAACTACCACTCCTACAATGAGCAGTTCTTC.

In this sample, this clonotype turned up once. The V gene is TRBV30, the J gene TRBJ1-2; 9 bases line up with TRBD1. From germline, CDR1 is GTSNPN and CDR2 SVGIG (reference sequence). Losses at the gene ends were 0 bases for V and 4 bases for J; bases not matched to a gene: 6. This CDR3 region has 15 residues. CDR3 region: CAWSVLGQGVYGYTF. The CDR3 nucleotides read TGTGCCTGGAGTGTATTGGGACAGGGCGTCTATGGCTACACCTTC. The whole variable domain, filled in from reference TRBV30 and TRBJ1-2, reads SQTIHQWPATLVQPVGSPLSLECTVEGTSNPNLYWYRQAAGRGLQLLFYSVGIGQISSEVPQNLSASRPQDRQFILSSKKLLLSDSGFYLCAWSVLGQGVYGYTFGSGTRLTVV.

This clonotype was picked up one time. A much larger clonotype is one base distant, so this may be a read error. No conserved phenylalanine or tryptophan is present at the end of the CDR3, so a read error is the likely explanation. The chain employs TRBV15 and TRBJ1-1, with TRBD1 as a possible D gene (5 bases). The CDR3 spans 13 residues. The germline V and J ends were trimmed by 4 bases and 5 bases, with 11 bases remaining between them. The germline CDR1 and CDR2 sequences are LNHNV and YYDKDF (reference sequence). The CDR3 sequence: CATSNEGLTEAFY. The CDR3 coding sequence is TGTGCCACCAGCAACGAGGGGCTGACTGAAGCTTTCTAT.

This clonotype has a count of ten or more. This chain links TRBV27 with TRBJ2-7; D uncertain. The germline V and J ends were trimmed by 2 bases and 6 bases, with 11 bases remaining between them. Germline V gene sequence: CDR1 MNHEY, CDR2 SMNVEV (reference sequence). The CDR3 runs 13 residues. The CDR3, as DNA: TGTGCCAGCAGTTTAAGGGCGGCAAGCGAGCAGTACTTC. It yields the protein CASSLRAASEQYF.

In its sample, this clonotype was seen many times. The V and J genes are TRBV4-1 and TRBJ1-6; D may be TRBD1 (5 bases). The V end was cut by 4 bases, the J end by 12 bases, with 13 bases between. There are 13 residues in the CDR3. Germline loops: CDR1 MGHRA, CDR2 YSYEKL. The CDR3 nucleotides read TGCGCCAGCAGCCTCGAACTGGGGCAACCCCTCCACTTT. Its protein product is CASSLELGQPLHF.

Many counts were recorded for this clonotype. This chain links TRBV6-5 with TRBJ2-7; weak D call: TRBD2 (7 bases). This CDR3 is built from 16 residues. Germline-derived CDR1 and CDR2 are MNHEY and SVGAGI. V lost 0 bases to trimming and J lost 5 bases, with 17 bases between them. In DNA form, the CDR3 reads TGTGCCAGCAGTTACTCGAAGGGGGGGGGCTACAACGAGCAGTACTTC. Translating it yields CASSYSKGGGYNEQYF.

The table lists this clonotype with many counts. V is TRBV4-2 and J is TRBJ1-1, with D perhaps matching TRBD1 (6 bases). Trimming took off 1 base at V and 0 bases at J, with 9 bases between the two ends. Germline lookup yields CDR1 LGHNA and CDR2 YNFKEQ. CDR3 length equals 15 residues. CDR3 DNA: TGTGCCAGCAGCCAAGTACAGGGCATGAACACTGAAGCTTTCTTT. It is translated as CASSQVQGMNTEAFF.

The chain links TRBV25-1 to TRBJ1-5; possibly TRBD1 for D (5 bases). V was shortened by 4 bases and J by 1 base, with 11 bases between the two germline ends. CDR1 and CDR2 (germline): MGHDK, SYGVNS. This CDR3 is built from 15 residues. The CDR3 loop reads CASSATAESNQPQHF. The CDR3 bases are TGTGCCAGCAGTGCGACAGCGGAAAGCAATCAGCCCCAGCATTTT. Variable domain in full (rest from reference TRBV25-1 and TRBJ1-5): EADIYQTPRYLVIGTGKKITLECSQTMGHDKMYWYQQDPGMELHLIHYSYGVNSTEKGDLSSESTVSRIRTEHFPLTLESARPSHTSQYLCASSATAESNQPQHFGDGTRLSIL.

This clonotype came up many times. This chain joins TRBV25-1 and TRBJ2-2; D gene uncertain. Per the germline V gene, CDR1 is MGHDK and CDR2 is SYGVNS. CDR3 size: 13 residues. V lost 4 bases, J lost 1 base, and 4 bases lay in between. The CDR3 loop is CASSGGNTGELFF. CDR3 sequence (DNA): TGTGCCAGCAGTGGAGGGAACACCGGGGAGCTGTTTTTT.

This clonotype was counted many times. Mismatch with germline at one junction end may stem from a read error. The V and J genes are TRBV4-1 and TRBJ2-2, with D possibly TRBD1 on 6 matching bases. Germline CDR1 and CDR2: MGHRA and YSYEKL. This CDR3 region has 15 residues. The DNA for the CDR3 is TGCGCCAGCAACCAAGGGACAACTTTGACCGGGGAGCTGTTTTTT. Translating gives CASNQGTTLTGELFF.

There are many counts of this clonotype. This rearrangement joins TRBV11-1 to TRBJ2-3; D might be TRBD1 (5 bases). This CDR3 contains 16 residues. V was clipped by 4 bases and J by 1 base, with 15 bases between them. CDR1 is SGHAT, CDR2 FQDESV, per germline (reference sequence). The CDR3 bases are TGTGCCAGCAGCTACCCCCGAGACAGAGGCACAGATACGCAGTATTTT. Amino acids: CASSYPRDRGTDTQYF.

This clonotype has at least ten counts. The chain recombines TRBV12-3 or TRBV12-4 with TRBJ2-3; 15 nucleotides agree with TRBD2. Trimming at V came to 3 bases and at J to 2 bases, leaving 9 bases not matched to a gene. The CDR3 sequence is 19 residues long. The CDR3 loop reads CASSFVGWTSGGDTDTQYF. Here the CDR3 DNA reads TGTGCCAGCAGTTTCGTGGGGTGGACTAGCGGGGGGGACACAGATACGCAGTATTTT.

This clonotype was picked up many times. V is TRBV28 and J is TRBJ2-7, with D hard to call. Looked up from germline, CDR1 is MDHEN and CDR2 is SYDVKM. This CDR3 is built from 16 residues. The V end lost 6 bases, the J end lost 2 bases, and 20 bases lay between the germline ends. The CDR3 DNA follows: TGTGCCAGCAGCAGCCAAAGTCTTTATTTTACCTACGAGCAGTACTTC. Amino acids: CASSSQSLYFTYEQYF.

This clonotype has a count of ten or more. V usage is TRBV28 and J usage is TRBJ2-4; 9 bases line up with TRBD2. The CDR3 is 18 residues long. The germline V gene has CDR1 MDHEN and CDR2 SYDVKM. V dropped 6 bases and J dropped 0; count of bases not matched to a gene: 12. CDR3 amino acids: CASRDSGRTERAKNIQYF. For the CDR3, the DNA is TGTGCCAGCAGGGATAGCGGGAGAACCGAGCGAGCCAAAAACATTCAGTACTTC. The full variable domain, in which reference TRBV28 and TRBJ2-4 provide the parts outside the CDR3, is DVKVTQSSRYLVKRTGEKVFLECVQDMDHENMFWYRQDPGLGLRLIYFSYDVKMKEKGDIPEGYSVSREKKERFSLILESASTNQTSMYLCASRDSGRTERAKNIQYFGAGTRLSVL.

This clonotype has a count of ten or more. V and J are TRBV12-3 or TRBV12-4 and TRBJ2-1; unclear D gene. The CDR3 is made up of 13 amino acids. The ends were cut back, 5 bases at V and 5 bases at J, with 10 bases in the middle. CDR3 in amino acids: CASSTTGHNEQFF. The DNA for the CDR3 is TGTGCCAGCAGTACGACTGGACACAATGAGCAGTTCTTC.